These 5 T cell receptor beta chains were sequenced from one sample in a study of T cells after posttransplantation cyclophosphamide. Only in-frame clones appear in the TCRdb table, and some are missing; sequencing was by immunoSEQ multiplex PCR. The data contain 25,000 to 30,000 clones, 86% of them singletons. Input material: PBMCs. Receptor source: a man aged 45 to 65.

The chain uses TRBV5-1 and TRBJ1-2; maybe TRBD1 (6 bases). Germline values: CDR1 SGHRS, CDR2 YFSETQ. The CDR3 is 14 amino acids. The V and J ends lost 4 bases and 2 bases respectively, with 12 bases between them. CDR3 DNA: TGCGCCAGCAGCCAGGGGCCGGGGAACTATGGCTACACCTTC. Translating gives CASSQGPGNYGYTF.

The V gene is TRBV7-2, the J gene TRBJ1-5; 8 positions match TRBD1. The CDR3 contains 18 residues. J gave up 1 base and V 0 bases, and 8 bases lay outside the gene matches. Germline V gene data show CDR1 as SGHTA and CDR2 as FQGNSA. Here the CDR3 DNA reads TGTGCCAGCAGCTTAGCGAAGGCAGGGGGCATCAGCAATCAGCCCCAGCATTTT. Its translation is CASSLAKAGGISNQPQHF.

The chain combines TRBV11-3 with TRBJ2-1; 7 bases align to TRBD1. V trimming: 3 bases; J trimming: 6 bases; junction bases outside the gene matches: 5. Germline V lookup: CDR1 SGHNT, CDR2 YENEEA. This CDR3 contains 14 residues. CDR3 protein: CASSFHRGSNEQFF. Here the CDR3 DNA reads TGTGCCAGCAGCTTCCACAGGGGAAGCAATGAGCAGTTCTTC.

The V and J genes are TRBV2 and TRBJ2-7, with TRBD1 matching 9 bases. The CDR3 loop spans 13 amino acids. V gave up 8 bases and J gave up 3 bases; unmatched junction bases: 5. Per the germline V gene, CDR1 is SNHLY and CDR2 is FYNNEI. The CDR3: CASLTGGVYEQYF. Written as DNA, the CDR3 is TGTGCCAGCTTGACAGGGGGAGTCTACGAGCAGTACTTC.

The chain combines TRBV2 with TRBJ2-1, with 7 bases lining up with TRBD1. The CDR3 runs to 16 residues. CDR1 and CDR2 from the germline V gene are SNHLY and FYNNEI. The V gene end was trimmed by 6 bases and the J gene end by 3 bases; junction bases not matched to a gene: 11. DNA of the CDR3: TGTGCCAGCAGATTGAGGGACAGCTACCTCTACAATGAGCAGTTCTTC. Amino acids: CASRLRDSYLYNEQFF.